This TCR beta chain comes out of a study of cytomegalovirus exposure and HLA in healthy donors. PCR involved 60 Vbeta and 13 Jbeta primers. Generated by immunoSEQ multiplex PCR, the TCRdb table keeps only in-frame clones and is missing some. The sample lists 97,000 or so clones; less than 10% were seen once. This clone has only a few counts. This CDR3 contains 18 residues. Per germline, CDR1 SGHRS and CDR2 YFSETQ. Losses at the gene ends were 1 base for V and 0 bases for J; bases not matched to a gene: 8. Material for sequencing was PBMCs. The clonotype was recovered from a man between 45 and 60 years old in good health and CMV-seropositive. This chain connects TRBV5-1 to TRBJ2-3; 10 bases map to TRBD2. CDR3 coding DNA: TGCGCCAGCAGCTTGAGTTTGGCTAGCGGGAGAAGCACAGATACGCAGTATTTT. This translates into CASSLSLASGRSTDTQYF.